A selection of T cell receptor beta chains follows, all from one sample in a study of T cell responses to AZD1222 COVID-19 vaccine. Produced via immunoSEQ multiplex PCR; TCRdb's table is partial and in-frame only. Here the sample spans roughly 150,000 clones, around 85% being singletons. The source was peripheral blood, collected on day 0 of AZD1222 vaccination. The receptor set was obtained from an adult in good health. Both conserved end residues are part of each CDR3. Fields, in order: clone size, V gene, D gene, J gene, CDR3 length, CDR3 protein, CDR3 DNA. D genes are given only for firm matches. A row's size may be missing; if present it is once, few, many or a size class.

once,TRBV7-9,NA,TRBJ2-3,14,CASSLSDSTDTQYF,TGTGCCAGCAGCTTGTCGGACAGTACAGATACGCAGTATTTT
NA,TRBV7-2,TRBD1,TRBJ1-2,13,CASSRDRVYGYTF,TGTGCCAGCAGCCGGGACAGGGTGTATGGCTACACCTTC
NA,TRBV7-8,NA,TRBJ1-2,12,CASSLAMAGYTF,TGTGCCAGCAGCTTAGCGATGGCTGGCTACACCTTC
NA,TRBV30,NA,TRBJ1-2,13,CAWSSDDNYGYTF,TGTGCCTGGAGTTCGGACGATAACTATGGCTACACCTTC
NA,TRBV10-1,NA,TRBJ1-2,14,CASSDTGMGYGYTF,TGCGCCAGCAGCGACACAGGGATGGGCTATGGCTACACCTTC
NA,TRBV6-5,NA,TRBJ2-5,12,CASSLGRETQYF,TGTGCCAGCAGCCTTGGGAGGGAGACCCAGTACTTC
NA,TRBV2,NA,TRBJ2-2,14,CASTRQVSTGELFF,TGTGCCAGCACAAGGCAGGTCAGCACCGGGGAGCTGTTTTTT
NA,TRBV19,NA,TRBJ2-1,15,CASSERGGPWNEQFF,TGTGCCAGTAGCGAGAGGGGAGGTCCTTGGAATGAGCAGTTCTTC
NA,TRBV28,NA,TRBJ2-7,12,CASSKDSYEQYF,TGTGCCAGCAGTAAGGACAGCTACGAGCAGTACTTC
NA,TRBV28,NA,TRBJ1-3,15,CASSLALLTGNTIYF,TGTGCCAGCAGTCTGGCCCTACTGACAGGAAACACCATATATTTT
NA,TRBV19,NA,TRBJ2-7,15,CASSNPGHSRYEQYF,TGTGCCAGTAGTAACCCGGGACACAGTCGATACGAGCAGTACTTC
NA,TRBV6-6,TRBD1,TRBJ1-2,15,CASSYPSGTDYGYTF,TGTGCCAGCAGTTACCCTTCCGGGACAGACTATGGCTACACCTTC
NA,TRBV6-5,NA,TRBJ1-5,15,CASSYAGVFNQPQHF,TGTGCCAGCAGTTACGCAGGGGTTTTTAATCAGCCCCAGCATTTT
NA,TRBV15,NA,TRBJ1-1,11,CATFVIDEAFF,TGTGCCACCTTCGTCATTGATGAAGCTTTCTTT
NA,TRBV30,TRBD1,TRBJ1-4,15,CAWRQGAGVSEKLFF,TGTGCCTGGCGACAGGGGGCTGGGGTTAGTGAAAAACTGTTTTTT
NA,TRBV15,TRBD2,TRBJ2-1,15,CATSRLRLAGNEQFF,TGTGCCACCAGCAGGCTCCGACTAGCGGGTAATGAGCAGTTCTTC
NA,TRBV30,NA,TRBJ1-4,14,CAWGSPGPNEKLFF,TGTGCCTGGGGTAGCCCGGGACCAAATGAAAAACTGTTTTTT
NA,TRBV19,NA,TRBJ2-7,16,CASSIDVETASYEQCF,TGTGCCAGTAGTATAGATGTAGAGACGGCCTCCTACGAGCAGTGCTTC
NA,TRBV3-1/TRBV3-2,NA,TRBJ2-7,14,CASSLSLATDEQYF,TGTGCCAGCAGCCTATCGTTGGCTACCGACGAGCAGTACTTC
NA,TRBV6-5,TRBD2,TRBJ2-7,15,CASTTAGGRSYEQYF,TGTGCCAGCACCACCGCGGGGGGGCGGTCCTACGAGCAGTACTTC
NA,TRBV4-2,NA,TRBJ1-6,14,CASSQAPTNSPLHF,TGTGCCAGCAGCCAAGCCCCCACCAATTCACCCCTCCACTTT
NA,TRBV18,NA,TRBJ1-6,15,CASSPSGGGGSPLHF,TGTGCCAGCTCACCCTCCGGGGGCGGTGGTTCACCCCTCCACTTT
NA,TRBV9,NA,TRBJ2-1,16,CASSVVSDSRGNEQFF,TGTGCCAGCAGCGTAGTTTCGGACAGTCGAGGTAATGAGCAGTTCTTC
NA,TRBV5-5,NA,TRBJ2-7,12,CASSLEAYEQYF,TGTGCCAGCAGCTTGGAGGCCTACGAGCAGTACTTC
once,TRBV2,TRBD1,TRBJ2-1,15,CASRIWDSAYNEQFF,TGTGCCAGCAGGATATGGGACAGTGCCTACAATGAGCAGTTCTTC
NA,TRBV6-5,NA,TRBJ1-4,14,CASSFGQSNEKLFF,TGTGCCAGCAGTTTTGGACAGTCTAATGAAAAACTGTTTTTT
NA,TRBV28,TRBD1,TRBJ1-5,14,CASSLRTGYQPQHF,TGTGCCAGCAGTCTACGGACAGGGTATCAGCCCCAGCATTTT
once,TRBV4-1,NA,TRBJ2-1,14,CASSQDMGVWEQFF,TGCGCCAGCAGCCAAGATATGGGTGTTTGGGAGCAGTTCTTC